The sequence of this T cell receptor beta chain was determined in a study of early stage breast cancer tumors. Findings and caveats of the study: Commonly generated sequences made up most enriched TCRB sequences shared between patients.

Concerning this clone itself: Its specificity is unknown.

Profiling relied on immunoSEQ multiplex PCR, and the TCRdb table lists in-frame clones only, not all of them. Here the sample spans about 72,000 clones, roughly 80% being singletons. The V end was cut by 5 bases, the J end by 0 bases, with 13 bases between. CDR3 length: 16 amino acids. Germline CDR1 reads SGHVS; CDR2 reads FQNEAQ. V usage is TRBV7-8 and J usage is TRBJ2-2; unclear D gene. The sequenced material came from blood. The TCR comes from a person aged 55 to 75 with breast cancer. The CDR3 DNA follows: TGTGCCAGCAGCCCCTTAATCGTTTCGAACACCGGGGAGCTGTTTTTT. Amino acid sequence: CASSPLIVSNTGELFF.